This entry describes one TCR beta chain. Its specificity is not known. This entry is derived from a study of cytomegalovirus exposure and HLA in healthy donors. Across the study: Membership in the Caucasian-associated ancestry cluster was found for around four fifths of approximately 400 genotyped donors. Whole-study findings and limits: V- and J-gene trimming of TCR beta was linked (in a later analysis) to a missense DCLRE1C variant.

Amplification used 60 Vbeta primers and 13 Jbeta primers. Sequenced by immunoSEQ multiplex PCR; TCRdb stores in-frame clones only, minus some. The data contain some 200,000 clones, almost 80% of them singletons. What was sequenced was PBMCs. The TCR sequence derives from a man between 18 and 29 years old in good health and CMV-seronegative.

The CDR3 DNA sequence: TGTGCCTGGAGTATCAATTCGGGTTTTGGAAACACCATATATTTT. Translated: CAWSINSGFGNTIYF. The V call is TRBV30, the J call TRBJ1-3; D ambiguous. This CDR3 has 15 amino acids. Germline lookup yields CDR1 GTSNPN and CDR2 SVGIG (reference sequence). The ends were cut back, 2 bases at V and 3 bases at J, with 14 bases in the middle.